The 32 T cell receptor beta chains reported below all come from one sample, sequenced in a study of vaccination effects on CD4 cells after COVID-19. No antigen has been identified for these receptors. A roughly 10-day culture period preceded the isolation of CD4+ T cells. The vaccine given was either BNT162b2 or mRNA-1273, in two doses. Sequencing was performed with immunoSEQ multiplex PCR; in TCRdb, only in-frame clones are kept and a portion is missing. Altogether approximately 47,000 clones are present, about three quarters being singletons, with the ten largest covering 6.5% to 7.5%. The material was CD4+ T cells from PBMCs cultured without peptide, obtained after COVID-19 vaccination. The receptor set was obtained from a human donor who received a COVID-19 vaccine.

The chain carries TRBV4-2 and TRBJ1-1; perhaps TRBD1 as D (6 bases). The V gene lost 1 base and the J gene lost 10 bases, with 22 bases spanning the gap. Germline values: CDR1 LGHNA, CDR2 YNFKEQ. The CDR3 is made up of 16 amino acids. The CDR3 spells CASSQALRDVEGGAFF. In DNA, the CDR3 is TGTGCCAGCAGCCAAGCATTACGGGACGTCGAAGGGGGAGCTTTCTTT.

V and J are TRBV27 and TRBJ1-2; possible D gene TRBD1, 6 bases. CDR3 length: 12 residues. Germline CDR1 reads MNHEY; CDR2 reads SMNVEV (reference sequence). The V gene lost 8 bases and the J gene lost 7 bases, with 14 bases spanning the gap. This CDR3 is CASPQGSGGYTF. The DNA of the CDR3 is TGTGCCAGCCCACAGGGTTCTGGTGGCTACACCTTC.

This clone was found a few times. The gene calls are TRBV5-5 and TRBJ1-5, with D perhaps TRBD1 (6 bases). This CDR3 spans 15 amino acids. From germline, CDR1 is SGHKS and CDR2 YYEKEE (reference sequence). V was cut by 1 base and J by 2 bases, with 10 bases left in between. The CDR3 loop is CASSLIPGGNQPQHF. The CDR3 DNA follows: TGTGCCAGCAGCTTGATTCCAGGGGGCAATCAGCCCCAGCATTTT.

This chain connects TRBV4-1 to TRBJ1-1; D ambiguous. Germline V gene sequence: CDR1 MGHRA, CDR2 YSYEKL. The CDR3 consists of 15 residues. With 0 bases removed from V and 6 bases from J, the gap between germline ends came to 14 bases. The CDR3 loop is CASSQEGQALSEAFF. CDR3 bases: TGCGCCAGCAGCCAAGAGGGCCAGGCCCTCTCTGAAGCTTTCTTT.

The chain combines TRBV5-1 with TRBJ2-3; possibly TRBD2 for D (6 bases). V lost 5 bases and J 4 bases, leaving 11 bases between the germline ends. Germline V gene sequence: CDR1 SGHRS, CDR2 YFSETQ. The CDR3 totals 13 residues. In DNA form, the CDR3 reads TGCGCCAGCAGGCTTTCGGGGGCAGATACGCAGTATTTT. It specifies CASRLSGADTQYF.

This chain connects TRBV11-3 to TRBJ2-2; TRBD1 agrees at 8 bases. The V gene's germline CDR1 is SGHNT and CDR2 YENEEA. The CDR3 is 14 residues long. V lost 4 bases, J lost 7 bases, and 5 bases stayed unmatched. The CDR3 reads CASSWTGIGGELFF. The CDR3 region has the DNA TGTGCCAGCAGCTGGACAGGGATTGGCGGGGAGCTGTTTTTT.

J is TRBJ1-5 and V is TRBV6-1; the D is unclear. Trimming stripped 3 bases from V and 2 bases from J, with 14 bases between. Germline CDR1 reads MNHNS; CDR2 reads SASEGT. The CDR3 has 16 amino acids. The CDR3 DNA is TGTGCCAGCAGTGATAGGCCCTACTTGGGCAATCAGCCCCAGCATTTT. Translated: CASSDRPYLGNQPQHF.

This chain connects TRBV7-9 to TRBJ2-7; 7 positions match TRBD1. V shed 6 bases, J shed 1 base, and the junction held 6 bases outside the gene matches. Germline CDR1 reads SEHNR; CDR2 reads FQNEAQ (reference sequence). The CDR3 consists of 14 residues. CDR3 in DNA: TGTGCCAGCAGGGGACAGATTATATCCTACGAGCAGTACTTC. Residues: CASRGQIISYEQYF.

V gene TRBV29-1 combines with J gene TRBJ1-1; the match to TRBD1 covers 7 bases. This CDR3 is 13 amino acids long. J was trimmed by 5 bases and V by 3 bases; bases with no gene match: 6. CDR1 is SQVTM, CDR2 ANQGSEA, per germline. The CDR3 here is CSVDTGADTEAFF. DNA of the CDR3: TGCAGCGTTGACACAGGGGCAGATACTGAAGCTTTCTTT. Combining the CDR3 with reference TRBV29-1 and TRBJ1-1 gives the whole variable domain SAVISQKPSRDICQRGTSLTIQCQVDSQVTMMFWYRQQPGQSLTLIATANQGSEATYESGFVIDKFPISRPNLTFSTLTVSNMSPEDSSIYLCSVDTGADTEAFFGQGTRLTVV.

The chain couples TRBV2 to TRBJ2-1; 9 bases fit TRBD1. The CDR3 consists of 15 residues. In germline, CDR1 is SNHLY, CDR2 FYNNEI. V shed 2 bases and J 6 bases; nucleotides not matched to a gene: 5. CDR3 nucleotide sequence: TGTGCCAGCAGTGAAATCGGACAGGGGTTCAATGAGCAGTTCTTC. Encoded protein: CASSEIGQGFNEQFF.

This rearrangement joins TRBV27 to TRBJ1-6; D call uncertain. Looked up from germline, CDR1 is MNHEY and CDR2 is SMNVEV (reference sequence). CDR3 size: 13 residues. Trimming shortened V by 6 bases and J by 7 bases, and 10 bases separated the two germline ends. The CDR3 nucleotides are TGTGCCAGCAGCGGACGGAACAATTCACCCCTCCACTTT. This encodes CASSGRNNSPLHF.

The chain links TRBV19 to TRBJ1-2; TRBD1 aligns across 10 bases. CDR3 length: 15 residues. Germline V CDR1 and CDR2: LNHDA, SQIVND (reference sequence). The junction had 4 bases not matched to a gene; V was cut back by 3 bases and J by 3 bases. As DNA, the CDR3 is TGTGCCAGTAGTATGGCCGGGACAGGGGACTATGGCTACACCTTC. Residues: CASSMAGTGDYGYTF.

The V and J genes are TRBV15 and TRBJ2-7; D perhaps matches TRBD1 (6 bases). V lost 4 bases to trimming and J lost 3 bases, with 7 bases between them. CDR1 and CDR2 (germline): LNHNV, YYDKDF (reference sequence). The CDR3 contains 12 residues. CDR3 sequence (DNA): TGTGCCACCAGCACCAGGGGCTACGAGCAGTACTTC. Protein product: CATSTRGYEQYF.

CDR3 in amino acids: CASSQITGALSYEQYF. CDR3 DNA sequence: TGCGCCAGCAGCCAAATTACAGGGGCCCTATCCTACGAGCAGTACTTC. The chain joins TRBV4-1 to TRBJ2-7; 7 bases fit TRBD1. Trimming removed 2 bases from V and 1 base from J; junction bases left unmatched: 8. CDR1 and CDR2 (germline): MGHRA, YSYEKL. This CDR3 comprises 16 residues.

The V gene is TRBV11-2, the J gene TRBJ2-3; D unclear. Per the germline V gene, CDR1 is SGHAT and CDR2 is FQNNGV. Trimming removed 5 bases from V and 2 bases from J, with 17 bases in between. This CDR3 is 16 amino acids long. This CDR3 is CASSQIRPFPTDTQYF. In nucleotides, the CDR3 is TGTGCCAGCAGCCAAATTCGACCGTTCCCCACAGATACGCAGTATTTT. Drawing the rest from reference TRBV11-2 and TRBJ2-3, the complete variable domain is EAGVAQSPRYKIIEKRQSVAFWCNPISGHATLYWYQQILGQGPKLLIQFQNNGVVDDSQLPKDRFSAERLKGVDSTLKIQPAKLEDSAVYLCASSQIRPFPTDTQYFGPGTRLTVL.

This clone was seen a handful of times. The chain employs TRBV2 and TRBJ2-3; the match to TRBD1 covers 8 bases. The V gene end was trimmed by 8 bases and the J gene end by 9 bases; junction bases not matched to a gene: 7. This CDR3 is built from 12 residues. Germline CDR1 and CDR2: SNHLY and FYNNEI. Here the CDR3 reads CASLEGQGTQYF. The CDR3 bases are TGTGCCAGCCTGGAAGGACAGGGAACGCAGTATTTT. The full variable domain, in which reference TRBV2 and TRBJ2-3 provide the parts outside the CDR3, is EPEVTQTPSHQVTQMGQEVILRCVPISNHLYFYWYRQILGQKVEFLVSFYNNEISEKSEIFDDQFSVERPDGSNFTLKIRSTKLEDSAMYFCASLEGQGTQYFGPGTRLTVL.

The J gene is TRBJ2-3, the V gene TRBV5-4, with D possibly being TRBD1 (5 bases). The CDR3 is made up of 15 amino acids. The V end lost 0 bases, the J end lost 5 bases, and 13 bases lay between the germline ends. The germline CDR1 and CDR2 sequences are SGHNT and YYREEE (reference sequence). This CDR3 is CASSLDQGGVDTQYF. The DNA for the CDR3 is TGTGCCAGCAGCTTGGACCAGGGTGGCGTAGATACGCAGTATTTT.

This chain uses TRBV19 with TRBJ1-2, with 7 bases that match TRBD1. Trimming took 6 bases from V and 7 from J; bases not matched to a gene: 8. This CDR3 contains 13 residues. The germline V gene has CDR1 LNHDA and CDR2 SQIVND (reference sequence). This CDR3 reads CASRQDRILGYTF. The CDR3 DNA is TGTGCCAGTAGACAGGACAGGATCCTTGGCTACACCTTC.

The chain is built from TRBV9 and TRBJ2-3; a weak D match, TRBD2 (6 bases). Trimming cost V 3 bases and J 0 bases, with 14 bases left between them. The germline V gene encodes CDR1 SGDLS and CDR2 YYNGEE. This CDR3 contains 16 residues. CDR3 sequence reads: CASSGPGTRSTDTQYF. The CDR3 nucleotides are TGTGCCAGCAGCGGACCCGGGACTCGAAGCACAGATACGCAGTATTTT.

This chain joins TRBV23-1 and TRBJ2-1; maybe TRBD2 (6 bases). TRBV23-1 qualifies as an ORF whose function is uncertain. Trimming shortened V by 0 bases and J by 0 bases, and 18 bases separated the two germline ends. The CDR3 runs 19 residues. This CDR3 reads CASSQSRLGDTCSYNEQFF. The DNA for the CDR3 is TGCGCCAGCAGTCAATCGAGACTAGGCGACACCTGCTCCTACAATGAGCAGTTCTTC.

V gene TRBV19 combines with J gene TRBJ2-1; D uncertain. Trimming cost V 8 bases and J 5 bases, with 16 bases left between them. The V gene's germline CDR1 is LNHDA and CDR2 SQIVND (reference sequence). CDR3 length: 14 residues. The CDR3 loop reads CASRPRTENNEQFF. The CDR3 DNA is TGTGCCAGTCGACCTCGGACGGAAAACAATGAGCAGTTCTTC.

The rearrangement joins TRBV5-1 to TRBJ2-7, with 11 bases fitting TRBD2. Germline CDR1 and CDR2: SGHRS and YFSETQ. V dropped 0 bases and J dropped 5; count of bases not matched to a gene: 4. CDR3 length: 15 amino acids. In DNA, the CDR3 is TGCGCCAGCAGCTTGGCACTAGCGGGGGTTCACGAGCAGTACTTC. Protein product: CASSLALAGVHEQYF.

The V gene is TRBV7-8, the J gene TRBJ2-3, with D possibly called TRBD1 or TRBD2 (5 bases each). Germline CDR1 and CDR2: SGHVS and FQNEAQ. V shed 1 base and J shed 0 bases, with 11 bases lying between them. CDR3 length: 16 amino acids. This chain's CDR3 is CASSLDHRTSTDTQYF. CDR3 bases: TGTGCCAGCAGCTTAGATCACAGGACTAGCACAGATACGCAGTATTTT.

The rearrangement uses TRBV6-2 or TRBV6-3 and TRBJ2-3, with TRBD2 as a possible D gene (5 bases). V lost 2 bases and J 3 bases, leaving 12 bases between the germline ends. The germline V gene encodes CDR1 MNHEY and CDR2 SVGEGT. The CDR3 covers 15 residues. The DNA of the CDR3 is TGTGCCAGCAGTTACCCAAAAAGCGGAACAGATACGCAGTATTTT. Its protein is CASSYPKSGTDTQYF.

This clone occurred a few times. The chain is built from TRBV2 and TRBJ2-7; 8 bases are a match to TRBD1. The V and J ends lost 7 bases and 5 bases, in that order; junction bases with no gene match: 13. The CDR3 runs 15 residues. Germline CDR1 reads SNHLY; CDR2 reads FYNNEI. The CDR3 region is CASKIRTGNENEQYF. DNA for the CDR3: TGTGCCAGCAAAATTAGGACAGGGAACGAAAACGAGCAGTACTTC.

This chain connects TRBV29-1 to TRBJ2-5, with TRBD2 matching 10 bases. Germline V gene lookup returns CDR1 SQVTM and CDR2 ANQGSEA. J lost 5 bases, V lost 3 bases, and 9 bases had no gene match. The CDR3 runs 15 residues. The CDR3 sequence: CSVEISGRLGETQYF. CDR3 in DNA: TGCAGCGTTGAGATTAGCGGGAGGTTGGGGGAGACCCAGTACTTC.

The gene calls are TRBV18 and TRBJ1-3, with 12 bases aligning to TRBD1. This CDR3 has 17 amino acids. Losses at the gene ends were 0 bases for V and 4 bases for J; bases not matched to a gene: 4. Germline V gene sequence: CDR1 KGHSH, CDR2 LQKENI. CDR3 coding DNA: TGTGCCAGCTCACCACCGGGGACAGGGGGCCTCGGAAACACCATATATTTT. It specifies CASSPPGTGGLGNTIYF. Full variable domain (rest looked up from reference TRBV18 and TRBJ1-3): NAGVMQNPRHLVRRRGQEARLRCSPMKGHSHVYWYRQLPEEGLKFMVYLQKENIIDESGMPKERFSAEFPKEGPSILRIQQVVRGDSAAYFCASSPPGTGGLGNTIYFGEGSWLTVV.

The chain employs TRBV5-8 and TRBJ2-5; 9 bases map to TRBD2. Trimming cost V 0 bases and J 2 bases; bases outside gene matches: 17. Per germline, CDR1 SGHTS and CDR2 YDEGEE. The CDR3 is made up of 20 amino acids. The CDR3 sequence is CASSLDLASGIIGRQETQYF. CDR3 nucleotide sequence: TGTGCCAGCAGCTTGGATCTGGCTAGCGGGATTATTGGAAGACAAGAGACCCAGTACTTC.

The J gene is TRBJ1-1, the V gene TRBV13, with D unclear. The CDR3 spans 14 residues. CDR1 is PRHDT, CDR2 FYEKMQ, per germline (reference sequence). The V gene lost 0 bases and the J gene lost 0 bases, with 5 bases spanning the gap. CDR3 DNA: TGTGCCAGCAGCTTAGGGAACATGAACACTGAAGCTTTCTTT. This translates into CASSLGNMNTEAFF.

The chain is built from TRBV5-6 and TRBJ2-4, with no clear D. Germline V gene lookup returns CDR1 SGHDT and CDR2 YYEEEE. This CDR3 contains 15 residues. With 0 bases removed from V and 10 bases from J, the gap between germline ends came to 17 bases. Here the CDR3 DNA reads TGTGCCAGCAGCTTGGGGTCCGTAGGGTTCAGGATTCAGTACTTC. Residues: CASSLGSVGFRIQYF.

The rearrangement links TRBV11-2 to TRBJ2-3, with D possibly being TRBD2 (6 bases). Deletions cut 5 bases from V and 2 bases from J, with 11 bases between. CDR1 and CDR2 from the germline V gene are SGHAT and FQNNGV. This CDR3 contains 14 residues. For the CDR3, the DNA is TGTGCCAGCAGCCCCACTAGCCCCACAGATACGCAGTATTTT. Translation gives CASSPTSPTDTQYF. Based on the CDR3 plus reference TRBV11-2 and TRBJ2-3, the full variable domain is EAGVAQSPRYKIIEKRQSVAFWCNPISGHATLYWYQQILGQGPKLLIQFQNNGVVDDSQLPKDRFSAERLKGVDSTLKIQPAKLEDSAVYLCASSPTSPTDTQYFGPGTRLTVL.

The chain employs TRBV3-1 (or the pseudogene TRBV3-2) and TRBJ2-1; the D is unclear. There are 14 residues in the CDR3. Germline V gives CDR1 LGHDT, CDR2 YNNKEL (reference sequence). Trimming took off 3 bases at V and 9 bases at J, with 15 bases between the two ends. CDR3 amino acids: CASSHPDAAGEQFF. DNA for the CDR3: TGTGCCAGCAGCCATCCAGACGCCGCCGGTGAGCAGTTCTTC.